A selection of T cell receptor beta chains follows, all from one sample in a study of graft-versus-host responses after intestinal transplantation. Produced via immunoSEQ multiplex PCR; TCRdb's table is partial and in-frame only. Altogether around 120,000 clones are present, 85% to 95% being singletons, with the ten largest covering more than 0.1%. These TCRs' antigens remain unknown. The material was unstimulated CD4+ T cells sorted from spleen or lymph node cells, obtained before intestinal transplant. Receptors originate from a human donor who received an intestinal transplant. Both conserved end residues are part of each CDR3. D genes are given only for firm matches. The size field is filled for only some rows; it gives once, few, many or a size class.

D gene: -; clone size: -; J gene: TRBJ2-2; V gene: TRBV15; CDR3 protein: CATSRDGGLAGGELFF; CDR3 DNA: TGTGCCACCAGCAGAGATGGAGGCTTAGCAGGGGGGGAGCTGTTTTTT
D gene: TRBD2; clone size: -; J gene: TRBJ2-2; V gene: TRBV27; CDR3 protein: CASSHHQGLAGAGELFF; CDR3 DNA: TGTGCCAGCAGTCACCACCAGGGACTAGCGGGAGCTGGGGAGCTGTTTTTT
D gene: -; clone size: -; J gene: TRBJ2-3; V gene: TRBV7-3; CDR3 protein: CASSSPGPGDTQYF; CDR3 DNA: TGTGCCAGCAGCTCGCCGGGGCCGGGAGATACGCAGTATTTT
D gene: -; clone size: -; J gene: TRBJ2-5; V gene: TRBV11-2; CDR3 protein: CASSLALVTEGRRETQYF; CDR3 DNA: TGTGCCAGCAGCTTAGCCTTAGTCACGGAGGGACGACGAGAGACCCAGTACTTC
D gene: TRBD2; clone size: once; J gene: TRBJ2-5; V gene: TRBV7-6; CDR3 protein: CASSRGTSGRTIETQYF; CDR3 DNA: TGTGCCAGCAGCCGAGGGACTAGCGGGAGAACTATCGAGACCCAGTACTTC
D gene: -; clone size: -; J gene: TRBJ2-6; V gene: TRBV28; CDR3 protein: CASSLSRWPGRDSGANVLTF; CDR3 DNA: TGTGCCAGCAGTTTATCCCGCTGGCCAGGGCGAGACTCTGGGGCCAACGTCCTGACTTTC
D gene: -; clone size: -; J gene: TRBJ2-1; V gene: TRBV30; CDR3 protein: CAWSISYYSYNEQFF; CDR3 DNA: TGTGCCTGGAGTATTTCTTACTACTCCTACAATGAGCAGTTCTTC
D gene: -; clone size: -; J gene: TRBJ2-1; V gene: TRBV2; CDR3 protein: CASSRTESSYNEQFF; CDR3 DNA: TGTGCCAGCAGTCGGACTGAGAGCTCCTACAATGAGCAGTTCTTC
D gene: -; clone size: once; J gene: TRBJ2-2; V gene: TRBV7-9; CDR3 protein: CASSPSGELFF; CDR3 DNA: TGTGCCAGCAGCCCATCCGGGGAGCTGTTTTTT
D gene: TRBD1; clone size: -; J gene: TRBJ2-7; V gene: TRBV5-1; CDR3 protein: CASSLAGTGTDEQYF; CDR3 DNA: TGCGCCAGCAGCTTGGCTGGGACAGGGACGGACGAGCAGTACTTC
D gene: TRBD2; clone size: -; J gene: TRBJ2-1; V gene: TRBV5-1; CDR3 protein: CASSSHAGRGEQFF; CDR3 DNA: TGCGCCAGCAGCTCCCACGCAGGGAGGGGAGAGCAGTTCTTC
D gene: TRBD1; clone size: -; J gene: TRBJ1-5; V gene: TRBV28; CDR3 protein: CASSTSRTGDDQPQHF; CDR3 DNA: TGTGCCAGCAGTACAAGTCGGACAGGGGATGATCAGCCCCAGCATTTT
D gene: -; clone size: -; J gene: TRBJ2-1; V gene: TRBV11-1; CDR3 protein: CASSLMPLSLASSYNEQFF; CDR3 DNA: TGTGCCAGCAGCTTAATGCCCTTGAGCCTAGCGAGTTCCTACAATGAGCAGTTCTTC
D gene: -; clone size: -; J gene: TRBJ1-2; V gene: TRBV6-1; CDR3 protein: CASSASDGVRYGYTF; CDR3 DNA: TGTGCCAGCAGTGCTTCGGACGGCGTTCGCTATGGCTACACCTTC
D gene: TRBD1; clone size: -; J gene: TRBJ1-2; V gene: TRBV29-1; CDR3 protein: CSVDGTAYVGYTF; CDR3 DNA: TGCAGCGTGGATGGGACAGCGTACGTTGGCTACACCTTC
D gene: -; clone size: -; J gene: TRBJ2-3; V gene: TRBV6-5; CDR3 protein: CASSYSGADTQYF; CDR3 DNA: TGTGCCAGCAGTTACTCGGGGGCAGATACGCAGTATTTT
D gene: -; clone size: -; J gene: TRBJ1-5; V gene: TRBV12-2; CDR3 protein: CASRVIQNRGPQHF; CDR3 DNA: TGTGCAAGTCGCGTCATCCAGAACCGGGGACCCCAGCATTTT
D gene: TRBD2; clone size: -; J gene: TRBJ2-3; V gene: TRBV27; CDR3 protein: CASSSSGTADTQYF; CDR3 DNA: TGTGCCAGCAGTTCTAGCGGGACCGCAGATACGCAGTATTTT
D gene: TRBD2; clone size: -; J gene: TRBJ2-5; V gene: TRBV9; CDR3 protein: CASSPGGGLWETQYF; CDR3 DNA: TGTGCCAGCAGCCCCGGGGGGGGGCTTTGGGAGACCCAGTACTTC
D gene: -; clone size: once; J gene: TRBJ1-2; V gene: TRBV5-1; CDR3 protein: CASSLGVIGLSGYTF; CDR3 DNA: TGCGCCAGCAGCTTGGGGGTTATAGGTCTGAGTGGCTACACCTTC
D gene: -; clone size: -; J gene: TRBJ2-7; V gene: TRBV7-2; CDR3 protein: CASSLRRSDEQYF; CDR3 DNA: TGTGCCAGCAGCTTACGGCGGAGCGACGAGCAGTACTTC
D gene: -; clone size: -; J gene: TRBJ1-4; V gene: TRBV6-5; CDR3 protein: CASSFGEKLFF; CDR3 DNA: TGTGCCAGCAGTTTCGGGGAAAAACTGTTTTTT
D gene: TRBD1; clone size: -; J gene: TRBJ1-5; V gene: TRBV27; CDR3 protein: CASSLTGVRRHQPQHF; CDR3 DNA: TGTGCCAGCAGTTTGACAGGGGTTCGAAGGCATCAGCCCCAGCATTTT
D gene: TRBD1; clone size: -; J gene: TRBJ2-5; V gene: TRBV20-1; CDR3 protein: CILRTGETQYF; CDR3 DNA: TGCATACTTCGGACAGGAGAGACCCAGTACTTC
D gene: -; clone size: -; J gene: TRBJ2-1; V gene: TRBV11-2; CDR3 protein: CASWGWEQFF; CDR3 DNA: TGTGCCAGTTGGGGGTGGGAGCAGTTCTTC
D gene: -; clone size: -; J gene: TRBJ2-7; V gene: TRBV7-2; CDR3 protein: CASSERGGGEQYF; CDR3 DNA: TGTGCCAGCAGCGAGCGGGGAGGGGGCGAGCAGTACTTC
D gene: -; clone size: -; J gene: TRBJ2-7; V gene: TRBV5-4; CDR3 protein: CASSADSPSYEQYF; CDR3 DNA: TGTGCCAGCAGCGCGGACAGCCCGTCCTACGAGCAGTACTTC
D gene: TRBD1; clone size: -; J gene: TRBJ1-2; V gene: TRBV5-1; CDR3 protein: CASSLTGQGPPGGYTF; CDR3 DNA: TGCGCCAGCAGCTTAACCGGACAGGGTCCTCCTGGGGGCTACACCTTC
D gene: TRBD2; clone size: -; J gene: TRBJ2-3; V gene: TRBV28; CDR3 protein: CASSLLSGSGDTQYF; CDR3 DNA: TGTGCCAGCAGTTTATTAAGCGGGAGTGGGGATACGCAGTATTTT
D gene: -; clone size: -; J gene: TRBJ2-5; V gene: TRBV5-1; CDR3 protein: CASSLTVGQETQYF; CDR3 DNA: TGCGCCAGCAGCTTAACAGTGGGGCAAGAGACCCAGTACTTC
D gene: -; clone size: -; J gene: TRBJ1-3; V gene: TRBV7-9; CDR3 protein: CASSLRASGNTIYF; CDR3 DNA: TGTGCCAGCAGCTTGAGGGCCTCTGGAAACACCATATATTTT
D gene: -; clone size: -; J gene: TRBJ1-2; V gene: TRBV9; CDR3 protein: CASSVNLDYGYTF; CDR3 DNA: TGTGCCAGCAGCGTAAATCTTGACTATGGCTACACCTTC
D gene: -; clone size: -; J gene: TRBJ2-7; V gene: TRBV28; CDR3 protein: CASTSAGGLFYEQYF; CDR3 DNA: TGTGCCAGCACTTCAGCTGGGGGGTTGTTCTACGAGCAGTACTTC
D gene: -; clone size: -; J gene: TRBJ1-1; V gene: TRBV2; CDR3 protein: CASSTGSAATEAFF; CDR3 DNA: TGTGCCAGCAGTACAGGGTCGGCCGCCACTGAAGCTTTCTTT
D gene: TRBD2; clone size: -; J gene: TRBJ2-7; V gene: TRBV7-2; CDR3 protein: CASSLAAGTTAYEQYF; CDR3 DNA: TGTGCCAGCAGCTTAGCGGCGGGGACTACCGCCTACGAGCAGTACTTC
D gene: TRBD1; clone size: -; J gene: TRBJ2-7; V gene: TRBV6-5; CDR3 protein: CASSADRAYEQYF; CDR3 DNA: TGTGCCAGCAGTGCAGACAGGGCCTACGAGCAGTACTTC
D gene: TRBD2; clone size: -; J gene: TRBJ2-5; V gene: TRBV6-1; CDR3 protein: CASRGSGSETQYF; CDR3 DNA: TGTGCCAGCAGGGGAAGCGGGAGCGAGACCCAGTACTTC
D gene: -; clone size: -; J gene: TRBJ2-5; V gene: TRBV5-1; CDR3 protein: CASSLGLYQETQYF; CDR3 DNA: TGCGCCAGCAGCTTGGGTCTATACCAAGAGACCCAGTACTTC
D gene: -; clone size: -; J gene: TRBJ2-7; V gene: TRBV4-2; CDR3 protein: CASSQVVSAEQYF; CDR3 DNA: TGTGCCAGCAGCCAAGTAGTGAGCGCCGAGCAGTACTTC
D gene: TRBD1; clone size: -; J gene: TRBJ2-2; V gene: TRBV6-5; CDR3 protein: CASSYTSRGSTGELFF; CDR3 DNA: TGTGCCAGCAGTTATACGAGCAGGGGGAGCACCGGGGAGCTGTTTTTT
D gene: -; clone size: -; J gene: TRBJ1-5; V gene: TRBV28; CDR3 protein: CASSLAGFNQPQHF; CDR3 DNA: TGTGCCAGCAGTTTAGCAGGGTTCAATCAGCCCCAGCATTTT
D gene: -; clone size: -; J gene: TRBJ2-2; V gene: TRBV18; CDR3 protein: CASSPPSGRELFF; CDR3 DNA: TGTGCCAGCTCACCACCGTCAGGTCGGGAGCTGTTTTTT
D gene: -; clone size: -; J gene: TRBJ2-2; V gene: TRBV5-3; CDR3 protein: CARIGQNTGELFF; CDR3 DNA: TGTGCCAGAATCGGGCAGAACACCGGGGAGCTGTTTTTT
D gene: -; clone size: -; J gene: TRBJ2-6; V gene: TRBV14; CDR3 protein: CASSPLGSSGANVLTF; CDR3 DNA: TGTGCCAGCAGCCCCCTCGGGTCCTCTGGGGCCAACGTCCTGACTTTC
D gene: TRBD1; clone size: -; J gene: TRBJ2-1; V gene: TRBV5-1; CDR3 protein: CASSLGQGNSEQFF; CDR3 DNA: TGCGCCAGCAGCTTGGGACAGGGTAATAGTGAGCAGTTCTTC
D gene: -; clone size: -; J gene: TRBJ2-7; V gene: TRBV11-2; CDR3 protein: CASSPGGGPEQYF; CDR3 DNA: TGTGCCAGCAGCCCCGGGGGCGGGCCCGAGCAGTACTTC
D gene: TRBD2; clone size: few; J gene: TRBJ2-5; V gene: TRBV5-1; CDR3 protein: CASRLGGLAAGETQYF; CDR3 DNA: TGCGCCAGCCGCTTGGGGGGACTAGCGGCTGGGGAGACCCAGTACTTC
D gene: -; clone size: -; J gene: TRBJ1-5; V gene: TRBV2; CDR3 protein: CASTFPGVPNQPQHF; CDR3 DNA: TGTGCCAGTACCTTCCCAGGGGTCCCCAATCAGCCCCAGCATTTT
D gene: -; clone size: -; J gene: TRBJ2-3; V gene: TRBV5-1; CDR3 protein: CASSLRRGGEDTQYF; CDR3 DNA: TGCGCCAGCAGCTTACGAAGGGGCGGGGAAGATACGCAGTATTTT
D gene: -; clone size: once; J gene: TRBJ1-5; V gene: TRBV2; CDR3 protein: CASSGAGLGNQPQHF; CDR3 DNA: TGTGCCAGCTCAGGGGCAGGGTTGGGCAATCAGCCCCAGCATTTT
D gene: TRBD2; clone size: few; J gene: TRBJ2-1; V gene: TRBV7-9; CDR3 protein: CASSLGTSGGNEQFF; CDR3 DNA: TGTGCCAGCAGCTTAGGGACTAGTGGGGGGAATGAGCAGTTCTTC
D gene: -; clone size: -; J gene: TRBJ1-1; V gene: TRBV19; CDR3 protein: CASTPPFGGGMNTEAFF; CDR3 DNA: TGTGCCAGTACCCCCCCGTTTGGGGGAGGCATGAACACTGAAGCTTTCTTT
D gene: -; clone size: -; J gene: TRBJ2-4; V gene: TRBV9; CDR3 protein: CASSAGTPNLAKNIQYF; CDR3 DNA: TGTGCCAGCAGCGCCGGGACTCCCAATCTAGCCAAAAATATTCAGTACTTC
D gene: TRBD1; clone size: -; J gene: TRBJ1-2; V gene: TRBV27; CDR3 protein: CASSLRDRGIYGYTF; CDR3 DNA: TGTGCCAGCAGTCTAAGGGACAGGGGGATTTATGGCTACACCTTC
D gene: -; clone size: -; J gene: TRBJ1-1; V gene: TRBV7-9; CDR3 protein: CASSPASNTEAFF; CDR3 DNA: TGTGCCAGCAGCCCCGCCTCGAACACTGAAGCTTTCTTT
D gene: -; clone size: -; J gene: TRBJ2-1; V gene: TRBV19; CDR3 protein: CASSIQLDGEQFF; CDR3 DNA: TGTGCCAGTAGTATTCAGTTGGACGGGGAGCAGTTCTTC
D gene: -; clone size: -; J gene: TRBJ1-2; V gene: TRBV6-5; CDR3 protein: CASSYNTEGGYTF; CDR3 DNA: TGTGCCAGCAGTTACAACACCGAAGGTGGCTACACCTTC
D gene: -; clone size: -; J gene: TRBJ2-1; V gene: TRBV10-3; CDR3 protein: CAISGWREDNEQFF; CDR3 DNA: TGTGCCATCAGTGGATGGCGGGAAGACAATGAGCAGTTCTTC
D gene: TRBD2; clone size: -; J gene: TRBJ2-7; V gene: TRBV4-1; CDR3 protein: CASSLAGLAGGYLYEQYF; CDR3 DNA: TGCGCCAGCAGCCTAGCAGGACTAGCGGGAGGGTATTTGTACGAGCAGTACTTC
D gene: -; clone size: -; J gene: TRBJ1-2; V gene: TRBV20-1; CDR3 protein: CSAGAGGYTF; CDR3 DNA: TGCAGTGCTGGGGCCGGTGGCTACACCTTC